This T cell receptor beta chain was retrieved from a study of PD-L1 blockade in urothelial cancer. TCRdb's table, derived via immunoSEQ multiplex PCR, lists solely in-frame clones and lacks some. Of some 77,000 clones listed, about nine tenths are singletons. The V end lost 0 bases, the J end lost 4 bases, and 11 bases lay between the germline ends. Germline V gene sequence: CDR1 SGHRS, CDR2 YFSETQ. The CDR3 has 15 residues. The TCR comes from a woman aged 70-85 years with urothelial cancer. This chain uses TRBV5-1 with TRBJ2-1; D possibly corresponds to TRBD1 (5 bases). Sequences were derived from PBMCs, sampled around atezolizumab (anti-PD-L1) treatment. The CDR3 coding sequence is TGCGCCAGCAGCTTGGCTCAGGGTGGTTACAATGAGCAGTTCTTC. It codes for CASSLAQGGYNEQFF.